This T cell receptor (beta chain) was sequenced during a study of CD8 T cell repertoires and HIV-1 epitope variants (dated by TCRdb to about 2020). Background on the whole study: Twenty-five peptides representing autologous and known Gag and Nef epitope variants were each used to stimulate T cells in separate culture wells. T cells were enriched using the EasySep Human T Cell Enrichment Kit and were co-cultured with equal numbers of autologous T cell-negative cells serving as antigen-presenting cells. A 1M T cell aliquot was kept as an uncultured baseline condition, separate from the 83 T cell cultures. Running each culture condition in triplicate, except for one peptide done in duplicate, gave a total of about 80 T cell cultures. A CMV, EBV and flu peptide pool, the Ebola AY9 epitope as negative control, and a no-peptide well were included as control conditions. The epitopes tested covered three Gag epitope families plus Nef HW9 and YT9. Cultures ran for 10 days in IMDM with gentamicin, with half-media changes on days 3 and 7 adding IL-2, IL-7 and IL-15.

What the authors observed across the whole study: A few clonotypes recognized the Nef KF9 family and one clonotype recognized the HW9 family, while no responses to the TAALDMSHF plasma variant were seen. Of the nine antigen-specific TCR beta clonotypes identified, five or six appeared cross-reactive for autologous or known escape epitope variants. Only TCR beta chains were identified by the assay, and proliferation to antigen, not T cell function or cytokine profile, was indicated.

As concerns this clone: The antigen this receptor binds is unknown. The sample holds no much larger clone one base away, and base qualities are not on file.

TCR beta CDR3 regions were sequenced at survey depth on the immunoSEQ platform. The QIAamp DNA micro kit was used to extract genomic DNA from every cultured and uncultured CD8+ T cell population. The paper's data handling went like this. Samples with under 5,000 productive reads were excluded, and this exclusion removed about 6.5% of the roughly 80 HIV peptide-stimulated cultures. A MANAFEST web app trimmed sequences to CDR3 and removed nonproductive sequences, CDR3s under 5 amino acids, and those not starting C or ending F/W. Antigen-specific clonotypes had to expand in at least 2 of 3 replicates versus no-peptide control at FDR 0.01, only within one epitope family. In addition, a specific clonotype needed a frequency at least fivefold higher than in wells stimulated with peptides from other epitope families. Drawn from immuneACCESS, this table holds only the in-frame rearrangements with V and J called that TCRdb kept. Clones are partly lost; checked studies trace under half to an unresolved V gene and leave the rest unexplained. V and J calls and clone size come straight from that table; D and trimming were deduced from the DNA. Recorded for this sample are 2,200 or so clones; around 71% of them occurred a single time. The top ten clonotypes cover 40% to 45% of the sample.

The EasySep Human CD8+ T Cell Enrichment Kit was used on day 10 to isolate CD8+ T cells from every culture. The clonotype originates from a male donor with HIV. Source material: cultured CD8+ T cells derived from PBMCs.

The CDR3 region: CASSPGTGTYEQYF. The nucleotide sequence is given as TGTGCCAGCAGCCCCGGGACAGGTACCTACGAGCAGTACTTC. The rearrangement combines TRBV5-6 with TRBJ2-7; 8 of the junction bases match TRBD1. For CDR1 and CDR2, the germline V gene lists SGHDT and YYEEEE. Trimming takes 4 bases off V and 2 bases off J; junction bases not matched to a gene: 5. The CDR3 covers 14 residues, taking in both the cysteine and the phenylalanine. Of the read, only the CDR3 DNA is kept; its 42 bases are in frame from base 1. The CDR3 plus the reference TRBV5-6 and TRBJ2-7 genes for the other parts give the full variable domain: DAGVTQSPTHLIKTRGQQVTLRCSPKSGHDTVSWYQQALGQGPQFIFQYYEEEERQRGNFPDRFSGHQFPNYSSELNVNALLLGDSALYLCASSPGTGTYEQYFGPGTRLTVT.